These T cell receptor beta chains were read from a single sample in a study of radiotherapy plus CTLA-4 blockade in lung cancer. This table comes from immunoSEQ multiplex PCR, and its TCRdb copy is limited to in-frame clones, with some not included. The table includes about 84,000 clones, about two thirds detected once. Here the sequenced sample was peripheral blood, taken from a patient treated with radiotherapy plus ipilimumab. These receptors all stem from a human donor with non-small cell lung cancer that progressed on radiotherapy plus ipilimumab. Each CDR3 is given with its conserved first and last residue. Each record gives: clone size, D gene, V gene, J gene, CDR3 DNA, CDR3 protein. D genes are given only for firm matches. Not all rows give a size; the values are once, few, many and, for expanded clones, a class.

.,.,TRBV7-2,TRBJ2-7,TGTGCCAGCAGCTTAGGGCCAGGAAGGCACGAGCAGTACTTC,CASSLGPGRHEQYF
.,TRBD1,TRBV28,TRBJ2-2,TGTGCCAGCAGTTCCTCTATCCTCCTCGACAGGGCGAACACCGGGGAGCTGTTTTTT,CASSSSILLDRANTGELFF
.,.,TRBV30,TRBJ1-2,TGTGCCTGGAGGCCGGGACGGACATATGGCTACACCTTC,CAWRPGRTYGYTF
once,.,TRBV1,TRBJ2-1,TGCACCAGCAGCCAGGGACTAGCGGGGGGGCCAGCCTACAATGAGCAGTTCTTC,CTSSQGLAGGPAYNEQFF
few,.,TRBV9,TRBJ2-1,TGTGCCAGCAGCGTAGGGACTCACTACAATGAGCAGTTCTTC,CASSVGTHYNEQFF
few,TRBD1,TRBV5-1,TRBJ1-1,TGCGCCAGCAGCCCCGGAAGGGAACAGGGGGCGAGTACTGAAGCTTTCTTT,CASSPGREQGASTEAFF
.,.,TRBV6-6,TRBJ1-2,TGTGCCAGCAGTTATAGTGAAGCTAACTATGGCTACACCTTC,CASSYSEANYGYTF
.,TRBD1,TRBV28,TRBJ1-4,TGTGCCAGCAGCCTGGACAGGGAGGATGAAAAACTGTTTTTT,CASSLDREDEKLFF
few,.,TRBV10-3,TRBJ1-1,TGTGCCATCAGGGACGCATCGAACACTGAAGCTTTCTTT,CAIRDASNTEAFF
.,.,TRBV4-3,TRBJ2-2,TGCGCCAGCAGCCAAGAGTTTAGGTCAACCTTAGGGGAGCTGTTTTTT,CASSQEFRSTLGELFF
.,.,TRBV6-1,TRBJ2-1,TGTGCCAGCAGCGAAGCTTCATTCAATGAGCAGTTCTTC,CASSEASFNEQFF
.,.,TRBV18,TRBJ1-1,TGTGCCAGCTCACTAACGGACAGGAACACTGAAGCTTTCTTT,CASSLTDRNTEAFF
.,.,TRBV28,TRBJ2-5,TGTGCCAGCACCCCCCTCGATATGGAGACCCAGTACTTC,CASTPLDMETQYF
.,.,TRBV4-1,TRBJ1-4,TGCGCCAGCAGCGAACAGGGTCTTAAAGAAAAACTGTTTTTT,CASSEQGLKEKLFF
.,.,TRBV5-6,TRBJ2-7,TGTGCCAGCAGCTTGAATCACTACGAGCAGTACTTC,CASSLNHYEQYF
.,.,TRBV4-2,TRBJ2-6,TGTGCCAGCCATCCTCGACAGGGAGGAGCTGGGGCCAACGTCCTGACTTTC,CASHPRQGGAGANVLTF
once,TRBD2,TRBV28,TRBJ2-1,TGTGCCAGCAGTTACGGGACTAGCAGGAATGAGCAGTTCTTC,CASSYGTSRNEQFF
.,.,TRBV21-1,TRBJ2-7,TGTGCCAGCAGCAAAGAGATTGTGACACCATCCTACGAGCAGTACTTC,CASSKEIVTPSYEQYF
once,.,TRBV21-1,TRBJ2-5,TGTGCCAGCAGCAAAGCGTCGCACAACCGGCAAGAGACCCAGTACTTC,CASSKASHNRQETQYF
.,.,TRBV5-1,TRBJ2-7,TGCGCCAGCAGCCCCGAGGATCGCTACGAGCAGTACTTC,CASSPEDRYEQYF
.,.,TRBV7-9,TRBJ2-5,TGTGCCAGCAGCTTGGACCTCTTCCAAGAGACCCAGTACTTC,CASSLDLFQETQYF
few,TRBD2,TRBV27,TRBJ2-3,TGTGCCAGCAGTTTAGGAGCTAGCGGGGGAGGAACAGATACGCAGTATTTT,CASSLGASGGGTDTQYF
.,.,TRBV18,TRBJ1-1,TGTGCCAGCTCACCAAAGCCACAGGGAAAGACTGAAGCTTTCTTT,CASSPKPQGKTEAFF
.,.,TRBV30,TRBJ1-5,TGTGCCTGGAGCCTGGGACACCTCAATCAGCCCCAGCATTTT,CAWSLGHLNQPQHF
.,.,TRBV15,TRBJ1-3,TGTGCCACCAGCCCCCGGGGCTCTGGAAACACCATATATTTT,CATSPRGSGNTIYF
.,.,TRBV2,TRBJ1-1,TGTGCCAGCAGTGGAGTTGAAGCTTTCTTT,CASSGVEAFF
.,.,TRBV4-3,TRBJ1-5,TGCGCCAGCAGCCAAGAAGCACAGCCGGATCAGCCCCAGCATTTT,CASSQEAQPDQPQHF
.,.,TRBV11-3,TRBJ2-1,TGTGCCAGCAGCTTAGCGGGAAGGCCCAAAGAGCAGTTCTTC,CASSLAGRPKEQFF
.,TRBD1,TRBV4-2,TRBJ1-2,TGTGCCAGCAGCCAGCGACAGGGGATTACAAACTATGGCTACACCTTC,CASSQRQGITNYGYTF
few,.,TRBV27,TRBJ1-3,TGTGCCAGCAGTCCCAATGGAAACACCATATATTTT,CASSPNGNTIYF
.,.,TRBV30,TRBJ2-5,TGTGCCGCGGAAGGGGGATCCCAAGAGACCCAGTACTTC,CAAEGGSQETQYF
.,TRBD1,TRBV5-1,TRBJ1-2,TGCGCCAGCAGCTCTTTACAGGGGAGTGACTATGGCTACACCTTC,CASSSLQGSDYGYTF
.,.,TRBV28,TRBJ1-6,TGTGCCAGCAGTTTAGAGGGCGGGAACACCTCACCCCTCCACTTT,CASSLEGGNTSPLHF
.,TRBD2,TRBV7-2,TRBJ2-5,TGTGCCAGCAGCGCCTCGGGTAGCGGGGCAGAGACCCAGTACTTC,CASSASGSGAETQYF
.,TRBD2,TRBV28,TRBJ2-7,TGTGCCAGCAGTTTACTTGGACTAGCGGGAGCCTACGAGCAGTACTTC,CASSLLGLAGAYEQYF
many,.,TRBV27,TRBJ1-1,TGTGCCAGCAGTTCCACAGGGCTCAACACTGAAGCTTTCTTT,CASSSTGLNTEAFF
.,.,TRBV27,TRBJ2-7,TGTGCCAGCTCCCCTACCGGGTCGTCCTACGAGCAGTACTTC,CASSPTGSSYEQYF
.,.,TRBV30,TRBJ1-1,TGTGCCGGGGACCGGGTGAACACTGAAGCTTTCTTT,CAGDRVNTEAFF
.,.,TRBV5-1,TRBJ1-2,TGCGCCAGCAGCTTGGGCCAGGGAGCATCCTATGGCTACACCTTC,CASSLGQGASYGYTF
.,.,TRBV18,TRBJ2-7,TGTGCCAGCTCACCACCGGCCAGGGACCACGAGCAGTACTTC,CASSPPARDHEQYF
few,.,TRBV2,TRBJ1-2,TGTGCCAGCAGTGAAGCAGTATGGGGAAACTATGGCTACACCTTC,CASSEAVWGNYGYTF
.,.,TRBV5-1,TRBJ2-5,TGCGCCAGCAGTTCGGGGGGACAGCAAGAGACCCAGTACTTC,CASSSGGQQETQYF
once,.,TRBV5-8,TRBJ2-3,TGTGCCAGCAGCTTGTGGGGCGGGCCTGGGGATACGCAGTATTTT,CASSLWGGPGDTQYF
.,.,TRBV5-1,TRBJ2-5,TGCGCCAGCAGCCCCGAGCGAGAGACCCAGTACTTC,CASSPERETQYF
.,.,TRBV28,TRBJ2-6,TGTGCCAGCAGTGGGACAATTGGGGCCAACGTCCTGACTTTC,CASSGTIGANVLTF
.,.,TRBV6-5,TRBJ1-3,TGTGCCAGCAGCCTTGGGTTTGGGGCGGGAAACACCATATATTTT,CASSLGFGAGNTIYF
.,.,TRBV6-1,TRBJ2-7,TGTGCCAGCAGCCACAGCTCTGAGCAGTACTTC,CASSHSSEQYF
few,.,TRBV28,TRBJ2-5,TGTGCCAGCAGTCCGAACTCGGACTCCCAAGAGACCCAGTACTTC,CASSPNSDSQETQYF
.,TRBD2,TRBV7-8,TRBJ2-1,TGTGCCAGCAGCGCTTGGGGGGGTGAACAGTTCTTC,CASSAWGGEQFF